This T cell receptor (beta chain) was sequenced during a study of blood T cell repertoires in COVID-19. Study context: Sources were T cells, B-cell-depleted T cells, or PBMCs; the material itself was cDNA or gDNA.

This clone was counted only a few times. Using immunoSEQ multiplex PCR, the repertoire was profiled, and TCRdb retains in-frame clones only, with some absent. The table lists about 400,000 clones, just under 90% of them singletons, with approximately 1.5% in the top ten. This sequence was found in a woman aged 30 to 39 who had recovered from COVID-19. Sequenced material: PBMCs or T cells enriched from blood (not recorded which).

The CDR3 region is CASSEPRDRDSYEQYF. Here the CDR3 DNA reads TGTGCCAGCAGTGAGCCACGGGATAGGGACTCCTACGAGCAGTACTTC. The chain links TRBV2 to TRBJ2-7; a weak D match, TRBD2 (5 bases). CDR3 length equals 16 residues. Trimming cost V 3 bases and J 0 bases, with 15 bases left between them. Per the germline V gene, CDR1 is SNHLY and CDR2 is FYNNEI.